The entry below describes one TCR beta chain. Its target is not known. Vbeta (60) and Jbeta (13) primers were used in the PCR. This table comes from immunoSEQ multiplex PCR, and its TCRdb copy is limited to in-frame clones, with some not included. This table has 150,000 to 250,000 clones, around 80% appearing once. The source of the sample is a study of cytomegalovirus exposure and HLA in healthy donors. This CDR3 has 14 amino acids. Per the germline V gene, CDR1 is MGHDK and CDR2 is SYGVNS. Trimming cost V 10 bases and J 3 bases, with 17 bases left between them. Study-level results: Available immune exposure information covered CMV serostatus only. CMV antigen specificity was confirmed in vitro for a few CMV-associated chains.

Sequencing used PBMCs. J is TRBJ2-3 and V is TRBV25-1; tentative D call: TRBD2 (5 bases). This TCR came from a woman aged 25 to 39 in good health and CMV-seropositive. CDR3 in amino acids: CATVAGYITDTQYF. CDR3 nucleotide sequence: TGTGCCACCGTGGCGGGCTATATTACAGATACGCAGTATTTT.